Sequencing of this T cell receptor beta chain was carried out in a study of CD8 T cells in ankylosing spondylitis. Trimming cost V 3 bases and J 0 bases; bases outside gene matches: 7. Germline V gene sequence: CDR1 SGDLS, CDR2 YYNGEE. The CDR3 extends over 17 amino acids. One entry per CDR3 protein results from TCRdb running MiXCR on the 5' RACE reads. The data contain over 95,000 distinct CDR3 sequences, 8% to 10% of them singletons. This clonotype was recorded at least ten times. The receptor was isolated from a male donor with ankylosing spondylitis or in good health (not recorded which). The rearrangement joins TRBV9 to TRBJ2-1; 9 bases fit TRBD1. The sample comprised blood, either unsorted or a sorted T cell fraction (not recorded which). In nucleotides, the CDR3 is TGTGCCAGCAGCGAGCCCCTGACAGGGGGCTCCTACAATGAGCAGTTCTTC. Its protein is CASSEPLTGGSYNEQFF.